This T cell receptor beta chain was found in a study of blood T cells in healthy people across ages. Study-wide points: Any changes in expanded clonotypes were possibly confounded, as donor CMV status remained unknown.

Germline lookup yields CDR1 DFQATT and CDR2 SNEGSKA (reference sequence). The germline V and J ends were trimmed by 6 bases and 1 base, with 16 bases remaining between them. This CDR3 comprises 14 residues. PCR was performed a second time for roughly 7 to 11 cycles using a sample-barcoded 5' primer and a J-beta primer mix. The authors tagged each cDNA molecule using a template-switch adaptor with 12 random nucleotides. Using its own MiXCR run on the 5' RACE reads, TCRdb lists one record per CDR3 protein. The data hold 800,000 to 950,000 distinct CDR3 sequences, with about 36% observed a single time. This clonotype was recorded many times. What it binds is unknown.

The clonotype was recovered from a man between 18 and 29 years old in good health. Source material: blood. V and J are TRBV20-1 and TRBJ2-7; possibly TRBD1 for D (6 bases). The CDR3 coding sequence is TGCAGTGCAGACCCCACCGGACAGTCCTACGAGCAGTACTTC. This codes for CSADPTGQSYEQYF.